This TCR beta chain emerged from a study of identical twins. Germline V CDR1 and CDR2: SNHLY, FYNNEI. The CDR3 length is 11 residues. V lost 0 bases and J 6 bases, leaving 2 bases between the germline ends. Study-wide findings and caveats: Cord blood's abundant beta clonotypes had fewer insertions, unlike memory repertoires.

TCRdb analysed the 5' RACE reads with MiXCR anew, one entry per CDR3 protein. The table includes 1.5 million to 2 million distinct CDR3 sequences, less than 35% detected once. As for this clonotype: The antigen is unknown.

Sequenced material: cord blood. The chain is built from TRBV2 and TRBJ2-5; no clear D. This receptor was obtained from a newborn girl in good health. The CDR3 is CASSEAKTQYF. DNA for the CDR3: TGTGCCAGCAGTGAAGCGAAGACCCAGTACTTC.